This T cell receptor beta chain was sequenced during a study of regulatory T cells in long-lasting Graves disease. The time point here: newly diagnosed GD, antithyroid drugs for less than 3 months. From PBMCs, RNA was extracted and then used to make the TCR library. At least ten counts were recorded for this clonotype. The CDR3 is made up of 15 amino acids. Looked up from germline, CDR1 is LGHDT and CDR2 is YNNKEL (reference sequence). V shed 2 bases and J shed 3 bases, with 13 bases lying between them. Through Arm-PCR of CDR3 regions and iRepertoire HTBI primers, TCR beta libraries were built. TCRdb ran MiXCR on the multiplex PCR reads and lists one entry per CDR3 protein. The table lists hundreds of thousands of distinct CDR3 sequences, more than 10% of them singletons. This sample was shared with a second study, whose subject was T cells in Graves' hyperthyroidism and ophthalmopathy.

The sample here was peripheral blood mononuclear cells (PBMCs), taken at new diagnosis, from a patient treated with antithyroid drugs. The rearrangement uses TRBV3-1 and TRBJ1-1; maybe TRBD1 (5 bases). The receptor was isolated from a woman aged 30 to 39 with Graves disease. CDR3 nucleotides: TGTGCCAGCAGCCAACTACCGGGACTCTACACTGAAGCTTTCTTT. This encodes CASSQLPGLYTEAFF. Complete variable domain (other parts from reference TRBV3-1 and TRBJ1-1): DTAVSQTPKYLVTQMGNDKSIKCEQNLGHDTMYWYKQDSKKFLKIMFSYNNKELIINETVPNRFSPKSPDKAHLNLHINSLELGDSAVYFCASSQLPGLYTEAFFGQGTRLTVV.